This T cell receptor beta chain was recovered during a study of vaccination effects on CD4 cells after COVID-19. Study results and caveats: Healthy vaccinees' vaccine-induced clones included only 1 of 255 cross-reacting with common cold coronaviruses.

The ends lost 4 bases at V and 1 base at J; junction bases unmatched: 4. The CDR3 covers 15 residues. The germline CDR1 and CDR2 sequences are SGHNT and YYREEE (reference sequence). Remarks on this clone: The target antigen is unknown.

Before any sequencing was done, the ViraFEST assay used viral peptide pools to expand antigen-specific CD4+ T cells. Between days 10 and 11 of culture, CD4+ T cells were separated out. Previously uninfected by SARS-CoV-2, the vaccine recipients also showed negative nucleocapsid antibodies. Here immunoSEQ multiplex PCR was the method, and the copy in TCRdb shows in-frame clones only, minus some. The sample lists about 43,000 clones; roughly four fifths were seen once. This chain joins TRBV5-4 and TRBJ2-2; 7 bases line up with TRBD1. This sample comprised CD4+ T cells from PBMCs cultured with SARS-CoV-2 spike peptides, obtained before COVID-19 vaccination. This sequence was found in a human donor who received a COVID-19 vaccine. CDR3 in DNA: TGTGCCAGCAGCCTAACAGGGGTGAACACCGGGGAGCTGTTTTTT. Translation: CASSLTGVNTGELFF.